These 14 T cell receptor beta chains share one sample of origin, sequenced in a study of cytomegalovirus exposure and HLA in healthy donors. PCR amplification relied on 60 Vbeta primers (plus 13 Jbeta primers). Libraries were prepared by immunoSEQ multiplex PCR; TCRdb keeps only in-frame clonotypes and omits some of them. The repertoire holds about 120,000 clones, with under 90% as singletons. The sample consisted of PBMCs. These receptors were collected from a woman aged 40 to 50 in good health and CMV-seronegative.

This chain's CDR3 is CASSPPGTNTEAFF. The CDR3 bases are TGTGCCAGCAGCCCCCCAGGAACTAACACTGAAGCTTTCTTT. The genes are TRBV6-1 and TRBJ1-1, with unresolved D. The ends were cut back, 6 bases at V and 2 bases at J, with 13 bases in the middle. In germline, CDR1 is MNHNS, CDR2 SASEGT. This CDR3 spans 14 amino acids.

The CDR3 DNA is TGTGCCAGCAGTGGACTAGCGGGAGTCGTTGAGCAGTTCTTC. As protein: CASSGLAGVVEQFF. V and J are TRBV2 and TRBJ2-1, with 12 bases fitting TRBD2. Germline CDR1 and CDR2: SNHLY and FYNNEI. After removal of 4 bases from V and 9 bases from J, the junction contained 4 bases not matched to a gene. There are 14 residues in the CDR3.

V gene TRBV7-6 combines with J gene TRBJ1-6, with D maybe TRBD1 (5 bases). In germline, CDR1 is SGHVS, CDR2 FNYEAQ. V lost 5 bases and J 8 bases, leaving 19 bases between the germline ends. This CDR3 spans 16 amino acids. The CDR3 reads CASSQLSGVGHSPLHF. The CDR3 region has the DNA TGTGCCAGCAGCCAACTTTCGGGGGTAGGGCATTCACCCCTCCACTTT.

A note on this clone: At one boundary the junction diverges from the germline segment, which might be a read error. The rearrangement joins TRBV14 to TRBJ2-2; D remains unclear. CDR3 length equals 15 residues. From germline, CDR1 is SGHDN and CDR2 FVKESK. CDR3 region: CASSQVYYNTGELFF. DNA for the CDR3: TGTGCCAGCAGTCAAGTCTACTATAACACCGGGGAGCTGTTTTTT.

The J gene is TRBJ1-2, the V gene TRBV6-1; the D gene is possibly TRBD1 (5 bases). The CDR3 has 15 amino acids. V was clipped by 5 bases and J by 4 bases, with 17 bases between them. The germline V gene has CDR1 MNHNS and CDR2 SASEGT. For the CDR3, the DNA is TGTGCCAGCAGTATACAGGACGAATTGGTCTATGGCTACACCTTC. Protein sequence: CASSIQDELVYGYTF.

The rearrangement links TRBV7-9 to TRBJ2-5, with 7 bases that match TRBD2. The DNA end lines up better with TRBJ2-7; the J call may be wrong. Germline V gene data show CDR1 as SEHNR and CDR2 as FQNEAQ (reference sequence). The CDR3 is made up of 14 amino acids. Here the CDR3 reads CASSFGGSSYEQYF. Written as DNA, the CDR3 is TGTGCCAGCAGCTTCGGGGGGAGCTCCTACGAGCAGTACTTC.

This clone was observed a handful of times. This chain uses TRBV5-1 with TRBJ1-5, with 7 bases fitting TRBD1. CDR1 is SGHRS, CDR2 YFSETQ, per germline. The CDR3 loop spans 15 amino acids. V lost 4 bases to trimming and J lost 6 bases; unmatched junction nucleotides: 10. The CDR3 bases are TGCGCCAGCAGCCCGTCCGGACAGGATTTTCAGCCCCAGCATTTT. Its translation is CASSPSGQDFQPQHF.

In its sample, this clone was seen a few times. The chain couples TRBV7-6 to TRBJ1-1; a possible D gene is TRBD1 (5 bases). V dropped 7 bases and J dropped 6 bases, with 24 bases sitting between them. Germline values: CDR1 SGHVS, CDR2 FNYEAQ. The CDR3 length is 16 residues. CDR3 coding DNA: TGTGCCAGCACTTCCTCCCGGGGGGGAGGGTCCCCTGAAGCTTTCTTT. Its translation: CASTSSRGGGSPEAFF.

This rearrangement joins TRBV25-1 to TRBJ2-5, with 10 bases fitting TRBD1. The CDR3 totals 14 residues. The trim removed 4 bases at V and 5 bases at J, leaving 4 bases unmatched. Germline CDR1 and CDR2: MGHDK and SYGVNS. The CDR3 loop is CASSAGQGLETQYF. CDR3 DNA: TGTGCCAGCAGTGCGGGACAGGGGCTCGAGACCCAGTACTTC.

This clone occurred once. The chain carries TRBV28 and TRBJ2-1; D is possibly TRBD2 (7 bases). The CDR3 is 15 residues long. Germline values: CDR1 MDHEN, CDR2 SYDVKM. Trimming removed 8 bases from V and 0 bases from J, with 14 bases in between. The CDR3 protein is CASGGGRSSYNEQFF. CDR3 nucleotide sequence: TGTGCCAGCGGGGGGGGGCGAAGCTCCTACAATGAGCAGTTCTTC.

This clone was counted between two and nine times. The chain links TRBV10-2 to TRBJ1-6; D remains unclear. The length of the CDR3 is 16 residues. Per the germline V gene, CDR1 is WSHSY and CDR2 is SAAADI. V lost 6 bases to trimming and J lost 3 bases, with 15 bases between them. The DNA for the CDR3 is TGCGCCAGCAGCCGAATCCGGGAGGACTATAATTCACCCCTCCACTTT. The encoded protein is CASSRIREDYNSPLHF.

This chain uses TRBV5-1 with TRBJ2-1; TRBD2 is a possible D gene (6 bases). Trimming stripped 0 bases from V and 10 bases from J, with 11 bases between. The germline gives CDR1 SGHRS, CDR2 YFSETQ. The CDR3 extends over 13 amino acids. The CDR3 sequence is CASSLGLGREQFF. The DNA for the CDR3 is TGCGCCAGCAGCTTGGGACTAGGCCGGGAGCAGTTCTTC.

V usage is TRBV19 and J usage is TRBJ2-7; 7 bases align to TRBD2. CDR1 and CDR2 from the germline V gene are LNHDA and SQIVND (reference sequence). The length of the CDR3 is 12 residues. Unmatched junction bases numbered 4, after V lost 10 bases and J lost 1 base. The CDR3 DNA reads TGTGCCACCGCGGGGGTATCCTACGAGCAGTACTTC. Its translation is CATAGVSYEQYF.

The genes are TRBV5-6 and TRBJ2-5, with TRBD1 matching 10 bases. The DNA matches TRBJ2-7 better at its end, which makes the J call doubtful. The CDR3 extends over 13 amino acids. Germline CDR1 and CDR2: SGHDT and YYEEEE. Written as DNA, the CDR3 is TGTGCCAGCAGCTTGGGGACAGGGGGCGAGCAGTACTTC. This codes for CASSLGTGGEQYF.